This paragraph covers one T cell receptor (beta chain) sequence. Clones were read by immunoSEQ multiplex PCR, and TCRdb kept only the in-frame ones, dropping some. The sample shows about 100,000 clones, about 88% of them seen only once. The entry originates in a study of T cell responses to AZD1222 COVID-19 vaccine. The sample was peripheral blood, taken on day 0 of AZD1222 vaccination. This sequence was found in an adult in good health.

The CDR3 DNA reads TGTGCCAGCAGCTTGGTGGCAGGAGCAAACACTGAAGCTTTCTTT. It is translated as CASSLVAGANTEAFF. The rearrangement uses TRBV5-8 and TRBJ1-1; D is unresolved. Germline CDR1 is SGHTS and CDR2 is YDEGEE. The CDR3 sequence is 15 residues long. V was shortened by 0 bases and J by 2 bases, with 11 bases between the two germline ends.